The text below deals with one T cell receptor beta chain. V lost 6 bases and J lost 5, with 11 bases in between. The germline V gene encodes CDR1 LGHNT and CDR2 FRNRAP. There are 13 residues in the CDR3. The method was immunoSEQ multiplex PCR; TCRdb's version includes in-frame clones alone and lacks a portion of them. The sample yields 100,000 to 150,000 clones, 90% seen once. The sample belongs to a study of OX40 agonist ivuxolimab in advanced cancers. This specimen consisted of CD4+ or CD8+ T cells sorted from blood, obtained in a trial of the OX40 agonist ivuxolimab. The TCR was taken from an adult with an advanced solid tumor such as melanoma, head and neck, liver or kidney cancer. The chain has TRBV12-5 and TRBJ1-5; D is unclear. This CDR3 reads CASGYGSYQPQHF. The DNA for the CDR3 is TGTGCTAGTGGCTACGGGTCTTATCAGCCCCAGCATTTT.